The 17 T cell receptor beta chains given below trace back to one sample, sequenced in a study of T cell clonality in common variable immunodeficiency. The repertoire was sequenced with immunoSEQ multiplex PCR; TCRdb's copy has only in-frame clones and lacks some. This table holds 52,000 or so clones with no singletons; the top ten claim 0.83%. Input material: peripheral blood mononuclear cells. Source of these receptors: a person aged 18 to 70 in good health.

The table lists this clone with many counts. Coverage ceases 3 residues before the CDR3 finishes, and the germline J gene fills in the end. The chain is built from TRBV2 and TRBJ1-2, with D uncertain. The CDR3 loop spans 11 amino acids. CDR1 and CDR2 from the germline V gene are SNHLY and FYNNEI. The CDR3 DNA, read in part, is TGTGCCAGCAATCGCCGAGACGGG. It is translated as CASNRRDG. The full CDR3 protein is CASNRRDGYTF. Combining the CDR3 with reference TRBV2 and TRBJ1-2 gives the whole variable domain EPEVTQTPSHQVTQMGQEVILRCVPISNHLYFYWYRQILGQKVEFLVSFYNNEISEKSEIFDDQFSVERPDGSNFTLKIRSTKLEDSAMYFCASNRRDGYTFGSGTRLTVV.

This clone was picked up many times. The read ends 3 residues before the CDR3 terminus; that terminus is restored from the germline J gene. The J gene is TRBJ2-1, the V gene TRBV4-1; TRBD2 matches 8 bases. The V segment lost 2 bases and the J segment 8 bases; nucleotides outside the gene matches: 11. The CDR3 totals 16 residues. Germline CDR1 is MGHRA and CDR2 is YSYEKL. The DNA read from the CDR3 is TGCGCCAGCAGCCAACCCACGGGGGGGCTTTCCGATGAG. Translation gives CASSQPTGGLSDE. The CDR3, in full, reads CASSQPTGGLSDEQFF.

The sample holds many counts of this clone. The sequence runs out 3 residues before the end of the CDR3; the remainder is reconstructed from the germline J gene. V is TRBV29-1 and J is TRBJ2-3; 7 nucleotides line up with TRBD2. The CDR3 runs to 13 residues. The germline V gene has CDR1 SQVTM and CDR2 ANQGSEA. V shed 6 bases, J shed 6 bases, and the junction held 9 bases outside the gene matches. CDR3 DNA, as far as it was read: TGCAGCGTCCGCCGCCCCGGGGGGGATACG. Its protein is CSVRRPGGDT. The whole CDR3 reads CSVRRPGGDTQYF.

This clone was counted at least ten times. The read ends 3 residues early relative to the CDR3; the germline J gene fills the gap. The rearrangement joins TRBV27 to TRBJ2-1; maybe TRBD2 (7 bases). Germline CDR1 reads MNHEY; CDR2 reads SMNVEV (reference sequence). V was cut by 1 base and J by 7 bases, with 17 bases left in between. The CDR3 totals 16 residues. CDR3 sequence reads: CASSLFSGGQENEQFF. CDR3 bases read: TGTGCCAGCAGTTTATTCTCGGGGGGCCAGGAAAATGAG.

As for this clone: The CDR3 end falls 3 residues outside the read, so it is completed with the germline J gene. V is TRBV11-2 and J is TRBJ2-2; D possibly corresponds to TRBD1 (7 bases). Germline CDR1 SGHAT, CDR2 FQNNGV. The CDR3 has 14 residues. CDR3 in amino acids: CASSLGTGEEKLFF. The part of the CDR3 DNA that was read is TGTGCCAGCAGCTTAGGAACAGGGGAGGAAAAG.

This clone was counted many times. The CDR3 end falls 3 residues outside the read, so it is completed with the germline J gene. V and J are TRBV7-6 and TRBJ2-3; D remains unclear. Germline values: CDR1 SGHVS, CDR2 FNYEAQ. The V and J ends lost 2 bases and 6 bases respectively, with 9 bases between them. CDR3 length: 13 residues. The CDR3 loop is CASSLPPQDTQYF. CDR3 DNA, as far as it was read: TGTGCCAGCAGCTTACCGCCCCAGGATACG.

A remark on this clone: The read finishes 3 residues shy of the CDR3 end, and the germline J gene is used to complete it. The chain has TRBV19 and TRBJ2-3, with 7 bases aligning to TRBD1. The CDR3 extends over 17 amino acids. CDR1 is LNHDA and CDR2 is SQIVND in the germline V gene (reference sequence). Partial CDR3 DNA: TGTGCCAGTAGGCGGACAGGCCTTCGTTATAGCAATCAGCCG. Amino acid sequence: CASRRTGLRYSNQP. The full-length CDR3 reads as CASRRTGLRYSNQPQYF.

This clone was counted ten times or more. The sequence runs out 3 residues before the end of the CDR3; the remainder is reconstructed from the germline J gene. The chain links TRBV5-1 to TRBJ2-1; 9 bases line up with TRBD2. The CDR3 sequence is 15 residues long. Trimming cost V 2 bases and J 8 bases; bases outside gene matches: 8. Looked up from germline, CDR1 is SGHRS and CDR2 is YFSETQ. CDR3 region: CASSLGGRAIDEQFF. CDR3 bases read: TGCGCCAGCAGCTTAGGCGGGAGGGCCATCGATGAG. The full variable domain, rest sourced from reference TRBV5-1 and TRBJ2-1, is KAGVTQTPRYLIKTRGQQVTLSCSPISGHRSVSWYQQTPGQGLQFLFEYFSETQRNKGNFPGRFSGRQFSNSRSEMNVSTLELGDSALYLCASSLGGRAIDEQFFGPGTRLTVL.

This clone was counted ten times or more. CDR3: CSAPIDSSMGYTF. CDR3 bases read: TGCAGTGCTCCCATCGACAGCTCTATGGGC. This chain joins TRBV20-1 and TRBJ1-2; D possibly corresponds to TRBD1 (5 bases). The read falls 3 residues short of the CDR3 end, and the missing part is taken from the germline J gene. CDR3 length: 13 amino acids. Germline CDR1 is DFQATT and CDR2 is SNEGSKA (reference sequence).

To note about this clone: A much larger clonotype is one base distant, so this may be a read error. Read sequence stops 3 residues before the CDR3 end, and the germline J gene provides the missing end. This chain joins TRBV30 and TRBJ1-4; D is perhaps TRBD1 (6 bases). This CDR3 has 15 residues. In germline, CDR1 is GTSNPN, CDR2 SVGIG (reference sequence). The DNA read from the CDR3 is TGTGCCTGGAGTACAGGGAGCTCCTATAATTCACCA. It translates to CAWSTGSSYNSP. The entire CDR3 protein reads CAWSTGSSYNSPLFF.

In the case of this clone: The CDR3 extends 3 residues past the end of the read, so its final part is completed from the germline J gene. The chain has TRBV20-1 and TRBJ1-1; 9 bases are a match to TRBD1. CDR1 and CDR2 (germline): DFQATT, SNEGSKA (reference sequence). The CDR3 has 15 residues. J was trimmed by 0 bases and V by 7 bases; bases with no gene match: 9. This chain's CDR3 is CSVSDRGSLNTEAFF. The part of the CDR3 DNA that was read is TGCAGTGTCTCGGACAGGGGCTCATTGAACACTGAA.

This clone was observed at least ten times. The sequence runs out 3 residues before the end of the CDR3; the remainder is reconstructed from the germline J gene. J is TRBJ2-2 and V is TRBV4-2, with 7 positions matching TRBD2. The CDR3 contains 14 residues. Germline V gives CDR1 LGHNA, CDR2 YNFKEQ. After removal of 6 bases from V and 3 bases from J, the junction contained 4 bases not matched to a gene. CDR3 DNA, as far as it was read: TGTGCCAGCAGGGGGGGGAAGGACACCGGGGAG. Translation: CASRGGKDTGE. The full CDR3 protein reads CASRGGKDTGELFF.

This clone has a count of ten or more. The read ends 3 residues early relative to the CDR3; the germline J gene fills the gap. The rearrangement links TRBV7-2 to TRBJ2-5; maybe TRBD1 (5 bases). Germline V CDR1 and CDR2: SGHTA, FQGNSA. V lost 6 bases and J 5 bases, leaving 16 bases between the germline ends. The CDR3 covers 14 residues. CDR3 in amino acids: CASREGEIGETQYF. Partial CDR3 DNA: TGTGCCAGCAGGGAAGGGGAAATAGGGGAGACC.

This clone was detected many times. The observed sequence ends 3 residues before the CDR3 terminus, with the missing tail filled in from the germline J gene. V is TRBV7-2 and J is TRBJ1-2, with TRBD1 matching 9 bases. Trimming cost V 5 bases and J 3 bases; bases outside gene matches: 7. The CDR3 runs 15 residues. In germline, CDR1 is SGHTA, CDR2 FQGNSA. The CDR3 here is CASSIGQGRDYGYTF. CDR3 DNA (partial): TGTGCCAGCAGCATCGGACAGGGGAGGGACTATGGC.

In this sample, this clone turned up many times. The read comes to an end 3 residues before the CDR3 does, leaving the germline J gene to fill in the end. V usage is TRBV6-2 or TRBV6-3 and J usage is TRBJ1-6, with unresolved D. The CDR3 consists of 13 residues. V was trimmed by 3 bases and J by 10 bases, leaving 10 bases between them. In germline, CDR1 is MNHEY, CDR2 SVGEGT. CDR3 sequence reads: CASSYSGESPLHF. The DNA read from the CDR3 is TGTGCCAGCAGTTATTCCGGGGAATCACCC.

The sample holds many counts of this clone. The sequenced fragment ends 3 residues before the CDR3 boundary, so the rest is inferred from the germline J gene. The V call is TRBV7-9, the J call TRBJ2-3; D is unclear. Germline-derived CDR1 and CDR2 are SEHNR and FQNEAQ (reference sequence). Trimming stripped 3 bases from V and 0 bases from J, with 10 bases between. The CDR3 extends over 15 amino acids. The CDR3 loop is CASSLATPSTDTQYF. Partial CDR3 DNA: TGTGCCAGCAGCTTGGCAACCCCGAGCACAGATACG. Looking up the rest from reference TRBV7-9 and TRBJ2-3 gives the full variable domain: DTGVSQNPRHKITKRGQNVTFRCDPISEHNRLYWYRQTLGQGPEFLTYFQNEAQLEKSRLLSDRFSAERPKGSFSTLEIQRTEQGDSAMYLCASSLATPSTDTQYFGPGTRLTVL.

This clone was found many times. The read ends 3 residues early relative to the CDR3; the germline J gene fills the gap. The chain is built from TRBV29-1 and TRBJ1-1; D not resolved. This CDR3 comprises 11 residues. V was clipped by 2 bases and J by 3 bases, with 4 bases between them. The V gene's germline CDR1 is SQVTM and CDR2 ANQGSEA. The covered CDR3 bases are TGCAGCGTTGAATCGGACACTGAA. This gives the protein CSVESDTE. Given in full, the CDR3 is CSVESDTEAFF.